The rows below give T cell receptor beta chains drawn from one sample of a study of blood T cells in healthy people across ages. TCRdb ran MiXCR on the 5' RACE reads and lists one entry per CDR3 protein. The sample carries about 1,500,000 distinct CDR3 sequences, roughly 40% recorded once. Sequencing used blood. The receptor set was obtained from a woman aged 18-35 years in good health. Each CDR3 is given with its conserved first and last residue. Each record gives: D gene, J gene, clone size, V gene, CDR3 protein, CDR3 DNA. D genes are given only for firm matches. Rows give clone size only sometimes, using once, few, many, or a class for an expanded clone.

TRBD2 TRBJ2-3 few TRBV11-2 CASSYRLAGFTDTQYF TGTGCCAGCAGCTATCGACTAGCGGGATTCACAGATACGCAGTATTTT
- TRBJ1-5 - TRBV5-5 CASSAGRATLNQPQHF TGTGCCAGCAGCGCGGGGAGGGCGACGCTCAATCAGCCCCAGCATTTT
- TRBJ2-7 - TRBV6-5 CASSKGLTYNEQYF TGTGCCAGCAGTAAGGGACTCACCTACAATGAGCAGTACTTC
- TRBJ1-6 - TRBV21-1 CASSPPGTGAYNSPLHF TGTGCCAGCAGCCCTCCGGGGACAGGGGCGTATAATTCACCCCTCCACTTT
- TRBJ2-6 - TRBV20-1 CSARTATAISGANVLTF TGCAGTGCTAGAACCGCGACGGCCATCTCTGGGGCCAACGTCCTGACTTTC
TRBD1 TRBJ2-5 - TRBV11-1 CASSLGVGQSETQYF TGTGCCAGCAGCTTGGGCGTGGGACAGTCGGAGACCCAGTACTTC
- TRBJ1-3 - TRBV10-3 CAITDGNTIYF TGTGCCATCACTGATGGAAACACCATATATTTT
TRBD1 TRBJ1-2 - TRBV3-1 CASSQAQTGGGYTF TGTGCCAGCAGCCAAGCTCAAACAGGGGGCGGCTACACCTTC
TRBD2 TRBJ2-1 many TRBV29-1 CSVEGLAGGSFDNEQFF TGCAGCGTTGAAGGTTTAGCGGGAGGGTCTTTTGACAATGAGCAGTTCTTC
TRBD1 TRBJ1-1 - TRBV19 CASRSHWTGRRVNTEAFF TGTGCCAGTAGGAGCCACTGGACAGGACGTAGGGTGAACACTGAAGCTTTCTTT
- TRBJ2-5 - TRBV7-2 CASLTGEDQETQYF TGTGCCAGCCTGACTGGGGAGGACCAAGAGACCCAGTACTTC
- TRBJ2-1 many TRBV29-1 CSGLVGSYNEQFF TGCAGCGGGCTCGTAGGCTCCTACAATGAGCAGTTCTTC
TRBD1 TRBJ1-4 few TRBV5-1 CASSLGTGDHEKLFF TGCGCCAGCAGCTTGGGGACAGGGGATCATGAAAAACTGTTTTTT
- TRBJ2-7 few TRBV7-9 CASSYRRPDLIGYEQYF TGTGCCAGCAGTTACCGACGTCCCGACCTTATAGGATACGAGCAGTACTTC
TRBD2 TRBJ2-5 - TRBV4-1 CASTEVGIWSRGGDQETQYF TGCGCCAGCACCGAAGTGGGGATTTGGTCGCGCGGGGGAGACCAAGAGACCCAGTACTTC
TRBD2 TRBJ2-5 few TRBV20-1 CSARGRFWEALAGVTVKNEQYF TGCAGTGCTAGAGGTCGGTTTTGGGAGGCACTAGCGGGAGTCACAGTCAAAAATGAGCAGTACTTC
- TRBJ1-5 few TRBV12-3/TRBV12-4 CASSSEGGQPQHF TGTGCCAGCAGTTCCGAGGGGGGACAGCCCCAGCATTTT
TRBD1 TRBJ2-7 - TRBV6-6 CASSYTTRGHEQYF TGTGCCAGCAGTTACACAACCAGGGGGCACGAGCAGTACTTC
- TRBJ2-7 many TRBV27 CASSFGGGYEQYF TGTGCCAGCAGTTTTGGGGGAGGCTACGAGCAGTACTTC
- TRBJ1-3 - TRBV7-9 CAGRGSSGNTIYF TGTGCCGGGAGAGGGAGCTCTGGAAACACCATATATTTT
TRBD2 TRBJ2-3 few TRBV11-1 CASSLLAAFTDTQYF TGTGCCAGCAGCTTACTAGCGGCCTTCACAGATACGCAGTATTTT
TRBD1 TRBJ2-5 - TRBV27 CASSSPGQRFQETQYF TGTGCCAGCAGTTCACCGGGACAGAGATTCCAAGAGACCCAGTACTTC
TRBD2 TRBJ2-3 - TRBV6-5 CASSSGWRGAPTDTQYF TGTGCCAGCAGCTCCGGTTGGCGGGGGGCCCCCACAGATACGCAGTATTTT
- TRBJ2-1 - TRBV5-1 CASSSLRLSDLLGNEQFF TGCGCCAGCAGCTCCCTGAGGTTGTCCGATCTTTTGGGGAATGAGCAGTTCTTC
TRBD2 TRBJ2-3 - TRBV6-1 CASRSTSGGPRSTDTQYF TGTGCCAGCAGATCAACTAGCGGGGGGCCAAGAAGCACAGATACGCAGTATTTT
TRBD2 TRBJ2-1 few TRBV7-9 CASSQTSGGWNEQFF TGTGCCAGCAGCCAAACTAGCGGGGGTTGGAATGAGCAGTTCTTC
TRBD1 TRBJ2-3 few TRBV6-6 CASSYERQGATDTQYF TGTGCCAGCAGTTACGAAAGACAGGGGGCCACAGATACGCAGTATTTT
TRBD1 TRBJ2-5 - TRBV29-1 CSLSGGFIGTETQYF TGCAGCCTCTCAGGGGGCTTCATTGGAACGGAGACCCAGTACTTC
- TRBJ2-7 few TRBV18 CASSPMVGTNLPGEQYF TGTGCCAGCTCACCAATGGTCGGGACGAATCTCCCCGGCGAGCAGTACTTC
TRBD1 TRBJ2-1 few TRBV5-4 CASSLARDRAGRRSPEQFF TGTGCCAGCAGCTTGGCGAGGGACAGGGCAGGCCGCCGTTCCCCTGAGCAGTTCTTC
TRBD1 TRBJ2-1 few TRBV7-2 CASSLARGYEQFF TGTGCCAGCAGCTTAGCCAGGGGGTATGAGCAGTTCTTC
TRBD1 TRBJ1-1 - TRBV10-3 CAISEPRTGDLYFGTEAFF TGTGCCATCAGTGAGCCACGGACAGGGGACCTGTATTTCGGCACTGAAGCTTTCTTT
- TRBJ1-5 - TRBV6-6 CASSSAMGEGQPQHF TGTGCCAGCAGTTCCGCAATGGGGGAGGGGCAGCCCCAGCATTTT
TRBD2 TRBJ2-3 few TRBV12-3/TRBV12-4 CASSLAARGGLGDTQYF TGTGCCAGCAGTTTAGCGGCGCGGGGGGGCCTTGGAGATACGCAGTATTTT
TRBD2 TRBJ2-7 - TRBV11-2 CASSLVSSGGSYEQYF TGTGCCAGCAGCTTAGTTTCTAGCGGGGGGTCCTACGAGCAGTACTTC
- TRBJ2-3 - TRBV18 CASSPQQTDTQYF TGTGCCAGCTCACCCCAACAGACAGATACGCAGTATTTT
TRBD2 TRBJ2-7 - TRBV6-1 CASSQGTSGAIAAQYF TGTGCCAGCAGTCAAGGGACTAGCGGGGCTATAGCGGCCCAGTACTTC
- TRBJ1-5 - TRBV6-1 CASSKTRREFNQPQHF TGTGCCAGCAGTAAAACGAGGAGAGAGTTTAATCAGCCCCAGCATTTT
TRBD2 TRBJ2-5 - TRBV7-9 CPSTSGGRTETQYF TGTCCCAGCACCTCCGGCGGGAGAACAGAGACCCAGTACTTC
TRBD2 TRBJ2-3 - TRBV29-1 CSVEGHSSGSTDTQYF TGCAGCGTTGAAGGTCATTCTAGCGGGAGCACAGATACGCAGTATTTT
- TRBJ2-1 few TRBV6-2/TRBV6-3 CASSAHSDEQFF TGTGCCAGCAGCGCCCATTCCGATGAGCAGTTCTTC
- TRBJ2-6 few TRBV25-1 CASSEWWGANVLTF TGTGCCAGCAGTGAGTGGTGGGGGGCCAACGTCCTGACTTTC